Listed here is a single T cell receptor beta chain. The antigen is undetermined. Sequence at one end of the junction differs from germline and may be a read error. Deep level was the assay's run setting. As originally analysed: With immunoSEQ giving junction-only sequences and no quality scores, filtering differed. Profiled with immunoSEQ multiplex PCR; TCRdb holds only in-frame clones, not every one. Clone size and V and J calls were adopted from that table, with D and trimming inferred from the DNA. The repertoire holds fewer than 1 million clones, with approximately 96% as singletons. The germline V gene has CDR1 SEHNR and CDR2 FQNEAQ (reference sequence). The CDR3 has 15 residues. The source of the sample is a study of shared clonotypes between healthy human individuals. Naive CD8 cells lacked CD45RO, underwent positive selection for CCR7 and left out terminally differentiated effector memory CD45RA+ cells. Donors, without exception, were Caucasian adults residing in Nashville, Tennessee.

Whole-study findings and limits: Among the subsets, naive ones generally showed larger estimated richness than memory ones.

The V call is TRBV7-9, the J call TRBJ2-7; the D is unclear. Sequenced: naive CD8+ T cells sorted from blood. The source of this sequence is a man younger than 40 in good health. CDR3 in DNA: TGTGCCAGCAGCTTATCCTTAGGCCCCTCCTCCGAGCAGTACTTC. It encodes CASSLSLGPSSEQYF.